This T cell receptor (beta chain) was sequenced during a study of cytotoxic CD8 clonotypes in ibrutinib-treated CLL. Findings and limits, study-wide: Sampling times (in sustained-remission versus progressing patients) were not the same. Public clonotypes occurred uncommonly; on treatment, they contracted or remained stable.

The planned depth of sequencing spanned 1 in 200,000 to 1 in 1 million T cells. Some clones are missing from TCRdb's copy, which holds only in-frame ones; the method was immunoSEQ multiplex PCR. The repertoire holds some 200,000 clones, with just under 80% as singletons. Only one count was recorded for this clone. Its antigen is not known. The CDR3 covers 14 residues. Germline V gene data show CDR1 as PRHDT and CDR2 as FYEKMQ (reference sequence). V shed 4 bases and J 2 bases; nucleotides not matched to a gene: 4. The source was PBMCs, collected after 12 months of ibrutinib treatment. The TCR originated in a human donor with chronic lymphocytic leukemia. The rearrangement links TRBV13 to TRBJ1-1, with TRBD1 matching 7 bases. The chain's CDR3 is CASSSPGGNTEAFF. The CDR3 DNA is TGTGCCAGCAGCTCCCCAGGGGGAAACACTGAAGCTTTCTTT.